The sample holds one count of the clone carrying this T cell receptor (beta chain). The sample is drawn from a study of T cell responses to AZD1222 COVID-19 vaccine. The protocol was immunoSEQ multiplex PCR, while the TCRdb copy is restricted to in-frame clones and leaves out a portion. This repertoire shows 110,000 to 150,000 clones, just over 90% found once; its top ten account for about 1.9%. The CDR3 has 14 residues. The V segment lost 4 bases and the J segment 4 bases; nucleotides outside the gene matches: 5. Germline V lookup: CDR1 SGHAT, CDR2 FQNNGV. Sequences were derived from peripheral blood, sampled 28 days after the second AZD1222 dose. This clonotype was obtained from an adult who received the AZD1222 COVID-19 vaccine. J is TRBJ1-1 and V is TRBV11-2; 8 positions agree with TRBD1. CDR3 coding DNA: TGTGCCAGCAGCTCCTACACAGGGGGCACTGAAGCTTTCTTT. Encoded protein: CASSSYTGGTEAFF.